The 20 T cell receptor beta chains listed next were all sequenced from one sample in a study of blood T cell repertoires in COVID-19. Profiled with immunoSEQ multiplex PCR; TCRdb holds only in-frame clones, not every one. The sample carries around 450,000 clones, 80% to 95% recorded once. The sample was PBMCs or T cells enriched from blood (not recorded which). The receptors derive from a man in his late teens or twenties who had recovered from COVID-19.

This clone is a singleton in its sample. The chain links TRBV6-5 to TRBJ1-6, with TRBD1 matching 8 bases. The CDR3 extends over 16 amino acids. The ends lost 3 bases at V and 9 bases at J; junction bases unmatched: 10. The germline V gene encodes CDR1 MNHEY and CDR2 SVGAGI. The CDR3 reads CASSYGTTGVGSPLHF. CDR3 in DNA: TGTGCCAGCAGTTATGGAACGACAGGGGTAGGTTCACCCCTCCACTTT.

The rearrangement joins TRBV3-1 (or the pseudogene TRBV3-2) to TRBJ1-3; TRBD1 matches at 10 bases. J was trimmed by 2 bases and V by 9 bases; bases with no gene match: 7. The CDR3 runs 15 residues. The germline CDR1 and CDR2 sequences are LGHDT and YNNKEL (reference sequence). In DNA form, the CDR3 reads TGTGCCAGTGGGACAGGGGTTGGTGCTGGAAACACCATATATTTT. Its translation is CASGTGVGAGNTIYF.

This clone was recorded a few times. The rearrangement uses TRBV7-9 and TRBJ2-7, with 7 bases aligning to TRBD1. The trim removed 4 bases at V and 2 bases at J, leaving 5 bases unmatched. CDR3 length: 14 amino acids. Germline V gene lookup returns CDR1 SEHNR and CDR2 FQNEAQ (reference sequence). CDR3 sequence: CASSSKTGTYEQYF. The CDR3 DNA reads TGTGCCAGCAGCTCGAAGACAGGGACCTACGAGCAGTACTTC.

This rearrangement joins TRBV7-2 to TRBJ1-5; D unresolved. V was trimmed by 4 bases and J by 4 bases, leaving 11 bases between them. There are 14 residues in the CDR3. Germline CDR1 and CDR2: SGHTA and FQGNSA. The CDR3 here is CASSWAGPNQPQHF. CDR3 DNA: TGTGCCAGCAGCTGGGCCGGCCCTAATCAGCCCCAGCATTTT. The whole variable domain, filled in from reference TRBV7-2 and TRBJ1-5, reads GAGVSQSPSNKVTEKGKDVELRCDPISGHTALYWYRQSLGQGLEFLIYFQGNSAPDKSGLPSDRFSAERTGGSVSTLTIQRTQQEDSAVYLCASSWAGPNQPQHFGDGTRLSIL.

The V and J genes are TRBV19 and TRBJ2-2, with a possible D match to TRBD1 (5 bases). This CDR3 comprises 16 residues. From germline, CDR1 is LNHDA and CDR2 SQIVND (reference sequence). The V end was cut by 3 bases, the J end by 7 bases, with 18 bases between. The CDR3 coding sequence is TGTGCCAGTAGTATCCAGGGTCGATTCCTCGGCGGGGAGCTGTTTTTT. Translation gives CASSIQGRFLGGELFF.

The V call is TRBV10-1, the J call TRBJ2-3; 7 bases are a match to TRBD2. The V and J ends lost 7 bases and 1 base, in that order; junction bases with no gene match: 2. CDR3 length: 13 amino acids. The germline V gene encodes CDR1 WNHNN and CDR2 SYGVQD (reference sequence). The CDR3 bases are TGCGCCAGCAACCTAGCGGGCACAGATACGCAGTATTTT. Its protein is CASNLAGTDTQYF.

CDR3 amino acids: CAWSRKGIYNEQFF. The CDR3 nucleotides are TGTGCCTGGAGTCGTAAGGGGATCTACAATGAGCAGTTCTTC. The chain recombines TRBV30 with TRBJ2-1, with D possibly TRBD1 on 5 matching bases. V was pared by 2 bases and J by 3 bases, with 11 bases between. Germline V gives CDR1 GTSNPN, CDR2 SVGIG (reference sequence). The length of the CDR3 is 14 residues.

The chain links TRBV7-8 to TRBJ2-3; D unclear. Trimming took 5 bases from V and 2 from J, leaving 17 bases between them. This CDR3 spans 16 amino acids. Germline CDR1 and CDR2: SGHVS and FQNEAQ. The CDR3 loop reads CASSPRGGGSTDTQYF. Written as DNA, the CDR3 is TGTGCCAGCAGCCCCCGTGGTGGCGGTTCCACAGATACGCAGTATTTT.

The chain is built from TRBV3-1 (or the pseudogene TRBV3-2) and TRBJ2-3; D uncertain. The CDR3 length is 15 residues. The V gene lost 3 bases and the J gene lost 1 base, with 11 bases spanning the gap. CDR1 and CDR2 (germline): LGHDT, YNNKEL (reference sequence). The CDR3 sequence: CASSHPEVGTDTQYF. DNA for the CDR3: TGTGCCAGCAGCCACCCCGAAGTAGGCACAGATACGCAGTATTTT.

The gene calls are TRBV19 and TRBJ2-4; TRBD2 agrees at 13 bases. Germline V CDR1 and CDR2: LNHDA, SQIVND (reference sequence). V lost 3 bases and J lost 0; bases outside the gene matches: 11. The CDR3 extends over 20 amino acids. CDR3 sequence reads: CASSIWRSTSGGAAKNIQYF. The CDR3, as DNA: TGTGCCAGTAGTATCTGGCGATCTACTAGCGGGGGGGCAGCCAAAAACATTCAGTACTTC. Supplemented by reference TRBV19 and TRBJ2-4, the full variable domain reads DGGITQSPKYLFRKEGQNVTLSCEQNLNHDAMYWYRQDPGQGLRLIYYSQIVNDFQKGDIAEGYSVSREKKESFPLTVTSAQKNPTAFYLCASSIWRSTSGGAAKNIQYFGAGTRLSVL.

The rearrangement joins TRBV28 to TRBJ2-5; D is perhaps TRBD2 (6 bases). The germline V and J ends were trimmed by 8 bases and 5 bases, with 18 bases remaining between them. The CDR3 spans 14 residues. Germline V gives CDR1 MDHEN, CDR2 SYDVKM. The DNA for the CDR3 is TGTGCCAGCGGGGCAGGAGGGAAGAGGGAGACCCAGTACTTC. This translates into CASGAGGKRETQYF.

J is TRBJ1-2 and V is TRBV12-5; 7 nucleotides agree with TRBD1. This CDR3 spans 14 amino acids. Germline assignment: CDR1 LGHNT and CDR2 FRNRAP. The V gene end was trimmed by 1 base and the J gene end by 6 bases; junction bases not matched to a gene: 5. CDR3 DNA sequence: TGTGCTAGTGGTTTGGGACAGGGCACGCATGGCTACACCTTC. Protein sequence: CASGLGQGTHGYTF.

The chain is built from TRBV10-3 and TRBJ1-1; D unresolved. Germline V lookup: CDR1 ENHRY, CDR2 SYGVKD. V was trimmed by 6 bases and J by 1 base, leaving 15 bases between them. The CDR3 runs 15 residues. CDR3 bases: TGTGCCATCAGACTAGACGGAACCTCGAACACTGAAGCTTTCTTT. Its protein product is CAIRLDGTSNTEAFF.

This clone was seen a handful of times. The chain links TRBV15 to TRBJ1-2; TRBD1 agrees at 10 bases. With 0 bases clipped from V and 2 bases from J, the junction kept 3 bases outside the gene matches. Germline V lookup: CDR1 LNHNV, CDR2 YYDKDF (reference sequence). The CDR3 totals 16 residues. CDR3 protein: CATSREWTGGNYGYTF. The CDR3 DNA follows: TGTGCCACCAGCAGAGAGTGGACAGGGGGAAACTATGGCTACACCTTC.

The chain combines TRBV5-6 with TRBJ1-1; D is perhaps TRBD1 (6 bases). Germline CDR1 and CDR2: SGHDT and YYEEEE. Trimming removed 3 bases at V and 0 bases at J, with 18 bases between. The CDR3 is made up of 17 amino acids. CDR3 sequence: CASSWGPGRYLNTEAFF. As DNA, the CDR3 is TGTGCCAGCAGCTGGGGGCCGGGACGATATTTGAACACTGAAGCTTTCTTT.

The rearrangement joins TRBV5-4 to TRBJ1-5; 7 bases line up with TRBD1. After removal of 5 bases from V and 6 bases from J, the junction contained 11 bases not matched to a gene. The CDR3 has 15 amino acids. Germline CDR1 is SGHNT and CDR2 is YYREEE (reference sequence). The CDR3 coding sequence is TGTGCCAGCAGTTCCGATGGGACAGTTACTCAGCCCCAGCATTTT. It yields the protein CASSSDGTVTQPQHF. Combining the CDR3 with reference TRBV5-4 and TRBJ1-5 gives the whole variable domain ETGVTQSPTHLIKTRGQQVTLRCSSQSGHNTVSWYQQALGQGPQFIFQYYREEENGRGNFPPRFSGLQFPNYSSELNVNALELDDSALYLCASSSDGTVTQPQHFGDGTRLSIL.

The chain is built from TRBV7-2 and TRBJ1-5, with D maybe TRBD1 (5 bases). V gave up 3 bases and J gave up 0 bases, with 9 bases separating them. Germline CDR1 is SGHTA and CDR2 is FQGNSA. The CDR3 loop spans 15 amino acids. The CDR3 protein is CASSFTGNSNQPQHF. The CDR3 nucleotides are TGTGCCAGCAGCTTTACAGGTAATAGCAATCAGCCCCAGCATTTT. The full variable domain, in which reference TRBV7-2 and TRBJ1-5 provide the parts outside the CDR3, is GAGVSQSPSNKVTEKGKDVELRCDPISGHTALYWYRQSLGQGLEFLIYFQGNSAPDKSGLPSDRFSAERTGGSVSTLTIQRTQQEDSAVYLCASSFTGNSNQPQHFGDGTRLSIL.

The V call is TRBV19, the J call TRBJ2-5; possibly TRBD2 for D (6 bases). The CDR3 loop spans 13 amino acids. Trimming cost V 5 bases and J 1 base, with 8 bases left between them. Germline V CDR1 and CDR2: LNHDA, SQIVND (reference sequence). CDR3 nucleotide sequence: TGTGCCAGTAGTGAGCGGGCCCAAGAGACCCAGTACTTC. Translating it yields CASSERAQETQYF.

To note about this clone: This specimen includes other DNA sequences encoding the same CDR3. The rearrangement uses TRBV18 and TRBJ1-3; 9 nucleotides agree with TRBD1. CDR3 length equals 15 residues. From germline, CDR1 is KGHSH and CDR2 LQKENI. The ends lost 3 bases at V and 1 base at J; junction bases unmatched: 1. CDR3 sequence: CASSPGTGSGNTIYF. As DNA, the CDR3 is TGTGCCAGCTCACCCGGGACAGGGTCTGGAAACACCATATATTTT.

The gene calls are TRBV27 and TRBJ1-5; D unresolved. Trimming left V 5 bases short and J 6 bases short, with 11 bases between. Germline V gene data show CDR1 as MNHEY and CDR2 as SMNVEV (reference sequence). The CDR3 covers 13 residues. The CDR3 spells CASSLDAAQPQHF. The CDR3, as DNA: TGTGCCAGCAGTCTCGACGCGGCTCAGCCCCAGCATTTT.